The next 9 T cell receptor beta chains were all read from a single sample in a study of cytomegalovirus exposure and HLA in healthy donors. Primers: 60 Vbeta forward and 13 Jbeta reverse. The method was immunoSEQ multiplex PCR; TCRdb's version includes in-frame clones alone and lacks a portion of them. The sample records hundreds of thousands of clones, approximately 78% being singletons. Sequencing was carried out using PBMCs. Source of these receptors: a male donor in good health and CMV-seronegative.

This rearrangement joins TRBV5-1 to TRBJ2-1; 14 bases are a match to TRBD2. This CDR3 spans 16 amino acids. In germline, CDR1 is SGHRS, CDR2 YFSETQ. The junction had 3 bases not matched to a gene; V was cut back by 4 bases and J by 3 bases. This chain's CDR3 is CASSAGLAGVYNEQFF. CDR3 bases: TGCGCCAGCAGCGCGGGACTAGCGGGAGTCTACAATGAGCAGTTCTTC.

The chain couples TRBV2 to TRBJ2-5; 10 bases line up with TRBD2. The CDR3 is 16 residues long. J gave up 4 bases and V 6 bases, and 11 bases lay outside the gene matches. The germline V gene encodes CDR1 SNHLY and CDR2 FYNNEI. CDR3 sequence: CASRRTSGGGIETQYF. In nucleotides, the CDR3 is TGTGCCAGCAGACGGACTAGCGGAGGGGGGATAGAGACCCAGTACTTC. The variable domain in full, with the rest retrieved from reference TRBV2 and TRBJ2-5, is EPEVTQTPSHQVTQMGQEVILRCVPISNHLYFYWYRQILGQKVEFLVSFYNNEISEKSEIFDDQFSVERPDGSNFTLKIRSTKLEDSAMYFCASRRTSGGGIETQYFGPGTRLLVL.

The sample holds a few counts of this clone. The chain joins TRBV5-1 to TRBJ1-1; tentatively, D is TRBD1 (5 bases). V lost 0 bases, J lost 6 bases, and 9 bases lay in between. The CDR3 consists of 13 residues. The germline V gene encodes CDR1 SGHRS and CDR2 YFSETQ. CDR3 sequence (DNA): TGCGCCAGCAGCTTGGGCGACAGCTCTGAAGCTTTCTTT. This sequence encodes CASSLGDSSEAFF.

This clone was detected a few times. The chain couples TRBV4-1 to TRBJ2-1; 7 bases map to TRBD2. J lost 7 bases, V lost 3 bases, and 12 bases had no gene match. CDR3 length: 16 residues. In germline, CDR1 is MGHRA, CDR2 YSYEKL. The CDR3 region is CASSHGGRAFGNEQFF. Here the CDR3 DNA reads TGCGCCAGCAGCCATGGGGGGAGGGCCTTTGGTAATGAGCAGTTCTTC.

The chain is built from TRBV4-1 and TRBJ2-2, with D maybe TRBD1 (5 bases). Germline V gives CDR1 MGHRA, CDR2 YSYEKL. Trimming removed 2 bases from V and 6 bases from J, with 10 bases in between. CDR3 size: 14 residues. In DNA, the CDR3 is TGCGCCAGCAGCCAATTTCTCAGGGCCGGGGAGCTGTTTTTT. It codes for CASSQFLRAGELFF.

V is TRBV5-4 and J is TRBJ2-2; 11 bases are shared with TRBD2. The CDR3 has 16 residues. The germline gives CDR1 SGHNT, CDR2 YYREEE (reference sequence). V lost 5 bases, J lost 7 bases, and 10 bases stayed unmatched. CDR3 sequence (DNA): TGTGCCAGCAGACCTCAAACTAGCGGGAGCGTCGGGGAGCTGTTTTTT. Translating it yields CASRPQTSGSVGELFF.

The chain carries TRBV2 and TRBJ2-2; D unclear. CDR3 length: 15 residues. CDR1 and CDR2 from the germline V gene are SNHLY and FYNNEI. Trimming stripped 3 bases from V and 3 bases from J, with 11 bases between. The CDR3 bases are TGTGCCAGCAGTGATCTAGTCCCTGACACCGGGGAGCTGTTTTTT. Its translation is CASSDLVPDTGELFF. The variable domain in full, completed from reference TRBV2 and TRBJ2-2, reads EPEVTQTPSHQVTQMGQEVILRCVPISNHLYFYWYRQILGQKVEFLVSFYNNEISEKSEIFDDQFSVERPDGSNFTLKIRSTKLEDSAMYFCASSDLVPDTGELFFGEGSRLTVL.

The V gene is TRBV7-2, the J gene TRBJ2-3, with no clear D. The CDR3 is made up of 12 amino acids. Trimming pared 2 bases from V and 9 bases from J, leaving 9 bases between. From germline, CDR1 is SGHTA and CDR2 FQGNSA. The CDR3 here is CASSLWARTQYF. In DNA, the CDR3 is TGTGCCAGCAGCTTATGGGCGAGAACGCAGTATTTT.

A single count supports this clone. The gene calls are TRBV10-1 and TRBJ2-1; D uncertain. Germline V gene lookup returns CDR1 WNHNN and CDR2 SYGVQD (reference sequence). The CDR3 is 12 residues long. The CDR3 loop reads CGITEDYNEQFF. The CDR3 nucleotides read TGCGGGATAACCGAGGACTACAATGAGCAGTTCTTC.